This T cell receptor (beta chain) was found in a study of blood T cell repertoires in COVID-19. Study summary: Researchers got acute and convalescent COVID-19 samples from the United States, Italy and Spain. PBMCs, B-cell-depleted T cells, or T cells provided the cDNA or gDNA that made up the material.

As processed by the authors: By means of reference gene primer amplification, nucleated cell counts were estimated. This table comes from immunoSEQ multiplex PCR, and its TCRdb copy is limited to in-frame clones, with some not included. The DNA was the basis for D and trimming; V, J and clone size are from that table. Counted here are 50,000 or so clones, roughly 80% occurring once; the ten biggest clones make up 6.5% to 9%. This CDR3 spans 15 amino acids. V shed 6 bases and J 6 bases; nucleotides not matched to a gene: 6. Germline V gene data show CDR1 as MRHNA and CDR2 as SNTAGT. The V and J genes are TRBV6-4 and TRBJ2-1, with TRBD2 matching 12 bases. Sequencing input: peripheral blood. The TCR was taken from a man in his sixties with active COVID-19. For the CDR3, the DNA is TGTGCCAGCAGCGGGGGGACTAGCGGGCCCAATGAGCAGTTCTTC. This gives the protein CASSGGTSGPNEQFF.